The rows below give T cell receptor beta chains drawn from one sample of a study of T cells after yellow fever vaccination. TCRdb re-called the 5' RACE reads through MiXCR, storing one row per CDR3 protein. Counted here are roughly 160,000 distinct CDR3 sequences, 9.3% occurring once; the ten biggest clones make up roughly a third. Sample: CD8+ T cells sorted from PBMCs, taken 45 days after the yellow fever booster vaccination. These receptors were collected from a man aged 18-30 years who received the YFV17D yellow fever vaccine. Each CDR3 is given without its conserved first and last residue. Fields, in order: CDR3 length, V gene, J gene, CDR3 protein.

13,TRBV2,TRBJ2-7,ASSDVALPSYEQY
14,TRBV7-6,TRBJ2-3,ASSAALMTVRDTQY
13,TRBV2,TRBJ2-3,ASFTSGASTDTQY
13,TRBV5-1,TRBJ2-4,ASSYGQGGENIQY
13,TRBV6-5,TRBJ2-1,ASSSSGQTYNEQF
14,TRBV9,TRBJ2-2,ASSGGQGNPSGELF
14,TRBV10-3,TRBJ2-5,AISESGTGRQETQY
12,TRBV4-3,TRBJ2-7,ASSQDRAVYEQY
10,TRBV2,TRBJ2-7,ASSAVSYEQY
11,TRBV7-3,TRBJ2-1,ASSSTGTGEQF
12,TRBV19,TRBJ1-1,ASSPSSGKRPAF
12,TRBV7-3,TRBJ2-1,ASSYSGGAEEQF
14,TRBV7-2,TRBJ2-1,ASSSASGEPYNEQF
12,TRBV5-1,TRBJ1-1,ASSLETMNTEAF
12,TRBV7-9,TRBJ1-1,ASSKLVAGPEAF
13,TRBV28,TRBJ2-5,ASSLLSGDTETQY
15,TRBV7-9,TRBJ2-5,ASSAPAAYDQQETQY
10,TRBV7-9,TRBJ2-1,ASSLVSGEQF